The 14 T cell receptor beta chains reported below all come from one sample, sequenced in a study of T cell changes during pregnancy in multiple sclerosis. Method: immunoSEQ multiplex PCR; TCRdb's copy keeps in-frame clones and lacks some. The sample carries 80,000 to 100,000 clones, 91% recorded once. Sequences were derived from peripheral blood, sampled after pregnancy. The source of these receptors is a female donor in good health, enrolled as a control in a pregnancy study.

The chain employs TRBV27 and TRBJ1-4; D gene ambiguous. The CDR3 has 12 amino acids. Germline V gene data show CDR1 as MNHEY and CDR2 as SMNVEV (reference sequence). Trimming left V 3 bases short and J 7 bases short, with 6 bases between. The CDR3 region has the DNA TGTGCCAGCAGTTTGGGAGGTGAAAAACTGTTTTTT. It yields the protein CASSLGGEKLFF. The full variable domain, its missing parts supplied by reference TRBV27 and TRBJ1-4, is EAQVTQNPRYLITVTGKKLTVTCSQNMNHEYMSWYRQDPGLGLRQIYYSMNVEVTDKGDVPEGYKVSRKEKRNFPLILESPSPNQTSLYFCASSLGGEKLFFGSGTQLSVL.

The chain recombines TRBV7-6 with TRBJ2-3, with 11 positions matching TRBD2. CDR3 length: 16 amino acids. After removal of 5 bases from V and 2 bases from J, the junction contained 6 bases not matched to a gene. CDR1 SGHVS and CDR2 FNYEAQ come from the germline V gene. Written as DNA, the CDR3 is TGTGCCAGCAGCGCTCCTAGCGGGGGGTTCACAGATACGCAGTATTTT. Its translation is CASSAPSGGFTDTQYF.

The CDR3 sequence is CASSLEVTGYGYTF. The CDR3 DNA reads TGTGCCAGCAGTTTAGAAGTCACCGGGTATGGCTACACCTTC. This rearrangement joins TRBV6-5 to TRBJ1-2; no firm D call. With 4 bases removed from V and 5 bases from J, the gap between germline ends came to 14 bases. The CDR3 extends over 14 amino acids. Germline loops: CDR1 MNHEY, CDR2 SVGAGI.

The chain is built from TRBV9 and TRBJ2-5; no clear D. Near its end, the DNA agrees better with TRBJ2-7, so the J call may be wrong. Germline V gene sequence: CDR1 SGDLS, CDR2 YYNGEE. This CDR3 is 16 amino acids long. The CDR3 spells CASSVGPQRETYEQYF. For the CDR3, the DNA is TGTGCCAGCAGCGTAGGTCCCCAGCGCGAAACCTACGAGCAGTACTTC.

The rearrangement links TRBV28 to TRBJ2-7, with 7 bases matching TRBD1. The J segment lost 6 bases and the V segment lost 6 bases, leaving 11 bases of the junction unmatched. The length of the CDR3 is 14 residues. In germline, CDR1 is MDHEN, CDR2 SYDVKM. The CDR3 DNA sequence: TGTGCCAGCAGAAGCCCGGGACAGAATATCGAGCAGTACTTC. As protein: CASRSPGQNIEQYF. The whole variable domain, remainder taken from reference TRBV28 and TRBJ2-7, is DVKVTQSSRYLVKRTGEKVFLECVQDMDHENMFWYRQDPGLGLRLIYFSYDVKMKEKGDIPEGYSVSREKKERFSLILESASTNQTSMYLCASRSPGQNIEQYFGPGTRLTVT.

This clone is a singleton in its sample. V usage is TRBV7-3 and J usage is TRBJ2-2, with D perhaps matching TRBD1 (6 bases). Germline CDR1 SGHTA, CDR2 FQGTGA. Trimming removed 5 bases from V and 5 bases from J, with 12 bases in between. This CDR3 has 14 residues. The CDR3 nucleotides read TGTGCCAGCAGCCGTAACAGGGAAACCGGGGAGCTGTTTTTT. Translating gives CASSRNRETGELFF.

V gene TRBV5-5 combines with J gene TRBJ2-5, with TRBD2 as a possible D gene (5 bases). Trimming stripped 2 bases from V and 5 bases from J, with 10 bases between. CDR3 size: 13 residues. Germline-derived CDR1 and CDR2 are SGHKS and YYEKEE (reference sequence). The CDR3 coding sequence is TGTGCCAGCAGCTTTGGGGAGTACGAGACCCAGTACTTC. It specifies CASSFGEYETQYF.

V gene TRBV7-2 combines with J gene TRBJ2-1; D is perhaps TRBD2 (6 bases). Trimming removed 3 bases from V and 6 bases from J, with 9 bases in between. Per the germline V gene, CDR1 is SGHTA and CDR2 is FQGNSA. The CDR3 spans 13 residues. The CDR3 here is CASSFGGGNEQFF. CDR3 coding DNA: TGTGCCAGCAGCTTTGGGGGAGGCAATGAGCAGTTCTTC.

This clone appeared a single time. V and J are TRBV6-1 and TRBJ2-6, with 7 bases identical to TRBD1. Unmatched junction bases numbered 6, after V lost 4 bases and J lost 0 bases. Germline V CDR1 and CDR2: MNHNS, SASEGT. The CDR3 extends over 17 amino acids. As DNA, the CDR3 is TGTGCCAGCAGTGCGTGGGACAGTCCCTCTGGGGCCAACGTCCTGACTTTC. Translating it yields CASSAWDSPSGANVLTF.

The V gene is TRBV27, the J gene TRBJ2-6; D ambiguous. The length of the CDR3 is 16 residues. V gave up 7 bases and J gave up 0 bases, with 13 bases separating them. The germline gives CDR1 MNHEY, CDR2 SMNVEV (reference sequence). The DNA of the CDR3 is TGTGCCAGCACCCCCCGGTCAAGCTCTGGGGCCAACGTCCTGACTTTC. This codes for CASTPRSSSGANVLTF. Full variable domain (remainder filled in from reference TRBV27 and TRBJ2-6): EAQVTQNPRYLITVTGKKLTVTCSQNMNHEYMSWYRQDPGLGLRQIYYSMNVEVTDKGDVPEGYKVSRKEKRNFPLILESPSPNQTSLYFCASTPRSSSGANVLTFGAGSRLTVL.

The V call is TRBV27, the J call TRBJ1-2; D might be TRBD1 (6 bases). The germline gives CDR1 MNHEY, CDR2 SMNVEV (reference sequence). CDR3 length: 15 residues. Deletions cut 2 bases from V and 5 bases from J, with 15 bases between. The CDR3 DNA follows: TGTGCCAGCAGTTTACAGGGACAAATGCGATATGGCTACACCTTC. It translates to CASSLQGQMRYGYTF.

The gene calls are TRBV27 and TRBJ1-2; maybe TRBD1 (5 bases). Trimming left V 4 bases short and J 8 bases short, with 17 bases between. CDR1 is MNHEY, CDR2 SMNVEV, per germline (reference sequence). The CDR3 length is 14 residues. This chain's CDR3 is CASSSPRQSWGYTF. CDR3 coding DNA: TGTGCCAGCAGTTCTCCCAGACAGTCTTGGGGCTACACCTTC.

This chain uses TRBV19 with TRBJ1-5; D is uncertain. CDR1 LNHDA and CDR2 SQIVND come from the germline V gene (reference sequence). With 1 base removed from V and 6 bases from J, the gap between germline ends came to 10 bases. The CDR3 is 14 residues long. The CDR3 bases are TGTGCCAGTAGTATAGGCGCGAACGTTCAGCCCCAGCATTTT. This codes for CASSIGANVQPQHF.

The V gene is TRBV9, the J gene TRBJ2-3; tentatively, D is TRBD1 (6 bases). This CDR3 has 15 amino acids. CDR1 is SGDLS and CDR2 is YYNGEE in the germline V gene. The V and J ends lost 0 bases and 2 bases respectively, with 10 bases between them. The CDR3 nucleotides are TGTGCCAGCAGCGTAGGGCAGGGGATCACAGATACGCAGTATTTT. Amino acid sequence: CASSVGQGITDTQYF.